What follows are 10 T cell receptor beta chains derived from one specimen sequenced in a study of T-cell reconstitution after alpha-beta-depleted transplantation in children. Unique molecular identifiers were incorporated when the TCRbeta library was constructed. A single record per CDR3 protein comes from TCRdb applying MiXCR to the PCR reads. This table has about 300,000 distinct CDR3 sequences, about a tenth appearing once. The source material was PBMCs, sampled before TCRalphabeta/CD19-depleted stem cell transplant. The receptors derive from a boy in the first two years of life with acute myeloid leukemia, due to receive a stem cell transplant.

The chain uses TRBV12-3 or TRBV12-4 and TRBJ2-3; no reliable D call. Trimming took off 1 base at V and 4 bases at J, with 6 bases between the two ends. CDR3 size: 13 residues. The CDR3 region is CASSLGRSDTQYF. DNA for the CDR3: TGTGCCAGCAGTTTAGGGCGGTCAGATACGCAGTATTTT.

This clonotype was counted at least ten times. This rearrangement joins TRBV7-9 to TRBJ1-4; a possible D gene is TRBD1 (6 bases). Trimming stripped 2 bases from V and 4 bases from J, with 17 bases between. The germline V gene has CDR1 SEHNR and CDR2 FQNEAQ (reference sequence). This CDR3 spans 17 amino acids. The CDR3 DNA is TGTGCCAGCAGCTTATCGGCCCGGGGGCGGCGTAATGAAAAACTGTTTTTT. Its translation: CASSLSARGRRNEKLFF.

In DNA form, the CDR3 reads TGTGCCAGCAGCGACCCGGACAGGGGGGGGCCTGGGGCCAACGTCCTGACTTTC. Protein: CASSDPDRGGPGANVLTF. The rearrangement joins TRBV5-5 to TRBJ2-6; 10 bases agree with TRBD1. Germline CDR1 is SGHKS and CDR2 is YYEKEE (reference sequence). The V segment lost 4 bases and the J segment 2 bases; nucleotides outside the gene matches: 9. This CDR3 comprises 18 residues.

This clonotype was seen only a few times. V gene TRBV28 combines with J gene TRBJ2-1; 7 bases line up with TRBD2. CDR1 and CDR2 (germline): MDHEN, SYDVKM. Trimming at V came to 6 bases and at J to 0 bases, leaving 8 bases not matched to a gene. This CDR3 region has 16 residues. CDR3 residues: CASSRSAGISYNEQFF. CDR3 bases: TGTGCCAGCAGCCGCTCAGCGGGGATCTCCTACAATGAGCAGTTCTTC.

This clonotype appeared many times. In DNA, the CDR3 is TGCGCCAGCAGCCAAGAATGGGACCCCGCCTACGAGCAGTACTTC. Amino acid sequence: CASSQEWDPAYEQYF. The chain employs TRBV4-3 and TRBJ2-7; TRBD1 or TRBD2 may be the D gene (5 bases each). The V end was cut by 0 bases, the J end by 2 bases, with 11 bases between. Germline assignment: CDR1 LGHNA and CDR2 YSLEER. The CDR3 spans 15 residues.

A few counts support this clonotype. V usage is TRBV11-2 and J usage is TRBJ2-1; D may be TRBD2 (5 bases). The CDR3 runs to 12 residues. V was cut by 5 bases and J by 12 bases, with 14 bases left in between. CDR1 and CDR2 (germline): SGHAT, FQNNGV. CDR3 in amino acids: CASSPPRGAQFF. The DNA of the CDR3 is TGTGCCAGCAGCCCCCCCCGGGGAGCGCAGTTCTTC. The complete variable domain, with remaining parts taken from reference TRBV11-2 and TRBJ2-1, reads EAGVAQSPRYKIIEKRQSVAFWCNPISGHATLYWYQQILGQGPKLLIQFQNNGVVDDSQLPKDRFSAERLKGVDSTLKIQPAKLEDSAVYLCASSPPRGAQFFGPGTRLTVL.

This clonotype has only a few counts. V gene TRBV15 combines with J gene TRBJ2-1; 8 bases align to TRBD2. V shed 4 bases and J 4 bases; nucleotides not matched to a gene: 3. The V gene's germline CDR1 is LNHNV and CDR2 YYDKDF (reference sequence). The CDR3 is 14 amino acids. CDR3 amino acids: CATSKPGGYNEQFF. The DNA for the CDR3 is TGTGCCACCAGCAAACCGGGGGGGTACAATGAGCAGTTCTTC.

Many counts were recorded for this clonotype. This chain links TRBV3-1 with TRBJ2-7; D perhaps matches TRBD2 (5 bases). The CDR3 has 14 residues. The ends were cut back, 4 bases at V and 7 bases at J, with 17 bases in the middle. Germline assignment: CDR1 LGHDT and CDR2 YNNKEL (reference sequence). The CDR3 loop reads CASSPYAGPKEQYF. In DNA form, the CDR3 reads TGTGCCAGCAGCCCTTACGCGGGCCCCAAGGAGCAGTACTTC.

The sample holds many counts of this clonotype. The genes are TRBV10-3 and TRBJ2-7, with 10 bases fitting TRBD1. V gave up 4 bases and J gave up 6 bases; unmatched junction bases: 6. Germline V gives CDR1 ENHRY, CDR2 SYGVKD. This CDR3 is built from 14 residues. CDR3 sequence (DNA): TGTGCCATCAGTGCTTGGGACAGGGGAGGCGAGCAGTACTTC. Its translation: CAISAWDRGGEQYF.

This clonotype appeared a few times. The CDR3 here is CASKGGNEKLFF. The CDR3, as DNA: TGTGCCAGCAAAGGCGGCAATGAAAAACTGTTTTTT. The chain employs TRBV6-6 and TRBJ1-4, with unresolved D. In germline, CDR1 is MNHNY, CDR2 SVGAGI (reference sequence). This CDR3 has 12 amino acids. Trimming removed 7 bases from V and 5 bases from J, with 8 bases in between.